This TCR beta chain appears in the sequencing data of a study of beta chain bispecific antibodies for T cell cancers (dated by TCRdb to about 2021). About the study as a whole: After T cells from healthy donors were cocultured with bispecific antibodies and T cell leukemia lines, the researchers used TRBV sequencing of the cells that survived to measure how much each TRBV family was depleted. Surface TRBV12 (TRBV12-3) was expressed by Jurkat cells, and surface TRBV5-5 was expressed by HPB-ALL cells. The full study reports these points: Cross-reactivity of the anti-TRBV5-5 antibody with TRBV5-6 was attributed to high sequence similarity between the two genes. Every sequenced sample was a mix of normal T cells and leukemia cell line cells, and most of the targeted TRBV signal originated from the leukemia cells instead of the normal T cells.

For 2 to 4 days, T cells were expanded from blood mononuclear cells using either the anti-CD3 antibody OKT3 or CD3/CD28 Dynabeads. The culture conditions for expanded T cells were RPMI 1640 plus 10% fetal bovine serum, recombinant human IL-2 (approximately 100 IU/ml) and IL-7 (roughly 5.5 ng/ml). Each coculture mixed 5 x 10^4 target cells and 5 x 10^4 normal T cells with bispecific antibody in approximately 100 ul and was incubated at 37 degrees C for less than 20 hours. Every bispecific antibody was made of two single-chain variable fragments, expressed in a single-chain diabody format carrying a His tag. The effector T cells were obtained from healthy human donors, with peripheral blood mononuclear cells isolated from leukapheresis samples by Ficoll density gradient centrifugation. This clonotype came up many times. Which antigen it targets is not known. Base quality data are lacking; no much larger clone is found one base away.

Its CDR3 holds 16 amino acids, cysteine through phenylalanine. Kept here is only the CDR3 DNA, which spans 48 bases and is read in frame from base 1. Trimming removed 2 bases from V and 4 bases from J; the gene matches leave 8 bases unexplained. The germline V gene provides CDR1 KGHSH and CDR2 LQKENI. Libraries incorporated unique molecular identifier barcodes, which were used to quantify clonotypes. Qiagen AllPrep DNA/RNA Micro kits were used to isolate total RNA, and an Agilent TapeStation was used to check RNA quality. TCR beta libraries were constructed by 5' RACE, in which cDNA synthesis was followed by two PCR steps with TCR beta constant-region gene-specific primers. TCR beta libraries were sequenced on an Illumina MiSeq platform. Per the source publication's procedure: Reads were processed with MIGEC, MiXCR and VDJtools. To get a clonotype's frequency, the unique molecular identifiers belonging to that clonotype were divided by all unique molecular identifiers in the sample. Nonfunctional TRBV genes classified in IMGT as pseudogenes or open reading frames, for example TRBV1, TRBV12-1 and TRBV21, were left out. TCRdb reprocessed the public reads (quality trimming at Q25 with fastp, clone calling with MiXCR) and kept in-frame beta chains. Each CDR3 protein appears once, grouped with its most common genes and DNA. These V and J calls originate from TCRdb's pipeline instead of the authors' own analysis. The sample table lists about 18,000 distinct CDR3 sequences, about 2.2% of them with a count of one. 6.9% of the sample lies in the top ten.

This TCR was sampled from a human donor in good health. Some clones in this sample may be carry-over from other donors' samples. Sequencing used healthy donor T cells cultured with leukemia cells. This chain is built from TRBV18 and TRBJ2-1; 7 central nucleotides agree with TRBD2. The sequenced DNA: TGTGCCAGCTCACCAGGGCCACGGACTAGTTACAATGAGCAGTTCTTC. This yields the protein CASSPGPRTSYNEQFF.